A single sample gave rise to the 3 T cell receptor beta chains below, sequenced in a study of blood T cell repertoires in COVID-19. Generated by immunoSEQ multiplex PCR, the TCRdb table keeps only in-frame clones and is missing some. The table includes about 150,000 clones, about 89% detected once. Sequences were obtained from peripheral blood. These TCRs come from a man aged 50 or older with acute or convalescent COVID-19.

The chain recombines TRBV6-1 with TRBJ2-1; 13 positions agree with TRBD2. The germline V gene has CDR1 MNHNS and CDR2 SASEGT. The CDR3 sequence is 15 residues long. Trimming took 3 bases from V and 7 from J; bases not matched to a gene: 3. The DNA of the CDR3 is TGTGCCAGCAGTGAGGGACTAGCGGGATGGAATGAGCAGTTCTTC. Its protein product is CASSEGLAGWNEQFF.

The chain combines TRBV11-3 with TRBJ2-3; possibly TRBD2 for D (6 bases). Germline V gene sequence: CDR1 SGHNT, CDR2 YENEEA. The length of the CDR3 is 14 residues. The ends were cut back, 3 bases at V and 4 bases at J, with 11 bases in the middle. The CDR3 DNA sequence: TGTGCCAGCAGCTTCGACGGAGGGGCAGATACGCAGTATTTT. Its translation: CASSFDGGADTQYF.

The chain recombines TRBV28 with TRBJ2-1, with 9 bases identical to TRBD2. This CDR3 is built from 15 residues. Germline V gene lookup returns CDR1 MDHEN and CDR2 SYDVKM. Trimming removed 4 bases from V and 4 bases from J; junction bases left unmatched: 5. The CDR3 loop is CASSSSGILYNEQFF. DNA of the CDR3: TGTGCCAGCAGTTCTAGCGGGATATTGTACAATGAGCAGTTCTTC.